The 18 T cell receptor beta chains below come from one sample, sequenced in a study of OX40 agonist ivuxolimab in advanced cancers. Profiling relied on immunoSEQ multiplex PCR, and the TCRdb table lists in-frame clones only, not all of them. The sample comprises 40,000 to 60,000 clones, around 84% of which are singletons, and roughly 1.7% rests with the top ten. The specimen was CD4+ or CD8+ T cells sorted from blood, collected in a trial of the OX40 agonist ivuxolimab. Receptors were obtained from an adult with an advanced solid tumor such as melanoma, head and neck, liver or kidney cancer.

J is TRBJ2-4 and V is TRBV10-3; 7 nucleotides agree with TRBD1. This CDR3 contains 16 residues. J was trimmed by 8 bases and V by 2 bases; bases with no gene match: 12. CDR1 is ENHRY, CDR2 SYGVKD, per germline. The CDR3 sequence is CAISEKVQGVGDIQYF. The DNA of the CDR3 is TGTGCCATCAGTGAGAAGGTTCAGGGGGTAGGGGACATTCAGTACTTC.

The chain carries TRBV5-4 and TRBJ2-2; 10 bases match TRBD2. CDR3 size: 17 residues. The germline gives CDR1 SGHNT, CDR2 YYREEE (reference sequence). V dropped 0 bases and J dropped 2; count of bases not matched to a gene: 4. The CDR3 sequence is CASSLGASGSNTGELFF. The CDR3 nucleotides are TGTGCCAGCAGCTTGGGGGCTAGCGGGAGTAACACCGGGGAGCTGTTTTTT. The complete variable domain, with remaining parts taken from reference TRBV5-4 and TRBJ2-2, reads ETGVTQSPTHLIKTRGQQVTLRCSSQSGHNTVSWYQQALGQGPQFIFQYYREEENGRGNFPPRFSGLQFPNYSSELNVNALELDDSALYLCASSLGASGSNTGELFFGEGSRLTVL.

The rearrangement links TRBV10-3 to TRBJ2-7; TRBD2 matches 11 bases. Germline CDR1 is ENHRY and CDR2 is SYGVKD. The CDR3 totals 15 residues. The V and J ends lost 4 bases and 2 bases, in that order; junction bases with no gene match: 4. The CDR3: CAISVLAGGTYEQYF. The CDR3 nucleotides read TGTGCCATCAGTGTGCTAGCGGGGGGTACCTACGAGCAGTACTTC.

The chain carries TRBV5-1 and TRBJ2-5; D remains ambiguous. From germline, CDR1 is SGHRS and CDR2 YFSETQ. The CDR3 loop spans 14 amino acids. Deletions cut 1 base from V and 4 bases from J, with 11 bases between. The CDR3 is CASSLIGSGETQYF. CDR3 DNA sequence: TGCGCCAGCAGCTTGATAGGTAGTGGAGAGACCCAGTACTTC.

This sequence joins TRBV11-1 and TRBJ2-5; 10 nucleotides match TRBD2. This CDR3 comprises 15 residues. Losses at the gene ends were 0 bases for V and 3 bases for J; bases not matched to a gene: 1. In germline, CDR1 is SGHAT, CDR2 FQDESV (reference sequence). The CDR3 spells CASSLAGLAEETQYF. The DNA of the CDR3 is TGTGCCAGCAGCTTAGCTGGACTAGCGGAAGAGACCCAGTACTTC.

The chain employs TRBV6-5 and TRBJ2-3; D ambiguous. The CDR3 has 13 residues. V dropped 4 bases and J dropped 12 bases, with 17 bases sitting between them. Germline V lookup: CDR1 MNHEY, CDR2 SVGAGI. CDR3 DNA sequence: TGTGCCAGCAGTTTAGGAGACCCGCCTCGCCAGTATTTT. This encodes CASSLGDPPRQYF.

The rearrangement joins TRBV30 to TRBJ2-5; TRBD2 is a possible D gene (5 bases). The CDR3 spans 13 residues. Germline loops: CDR1 GTSNPN, CDR2 SVGIG (reference sequence). With 0 bases removed from V and 5 bases from J, the gap between germline ends came to 10 bases. The CDR3 reads CAWSVRRRETQYF. Written as DNA, the CDR3 is TGTGCCTGGAGTGTACGGAGGAGGGAGACCCAGTACTTC. The full variable domain, completed using reference TRBV30 and TRBJ2-5, is SQTIHQWPATLVQPVGSPLSLECTVEGTSNPNLYWYRQAAGRGLQLLFYSVGIGQISSEVPQNLSASRPQDRQFILSSKKLLLSDSGFYLCAWSVRRRETQYFGPGTRLLVL.

CDR3 DNA: TGTGCCAGTAGCAAAGATCGAGGGGAGCAGTACTTC. Protein: CASSKDRGEQYF. This chain uses TRBV19 with TRBJ2-7; D is possibly TRBD2 (5 bases). Germline V gives CDR1 LNHDA, CDR2 SQIVND (reference sequence). Trimming took 6 bases from V and 7 from J, leaving 13 bases between them. The CDR3 is 12 residues long.

CDR3 coding DNA: TGTGCCAGCAGCTTAGATGGGGTAGGAGATACGCAGTATTTT. Protein product: CASSLDGVGDTQYF. The V call is TRBV11-2, the J call TRBJ2-3, with unresolved D. The CDR3 contains 14 residues. V was cut by 0 bases and J by 5 bases, with 9 bases left in between. Germline V gives CDR1 SGHAT, CDR2 FQNNGV.

The chain carries TRBV5-6 and TRBJ1-5, with D unresolved. Germline V gene data show CDR1 as SGHDT and CDR2 as YYEEEE. The V gene lost 4 bases and the J gene lost 2 bases, with 13 bases spanning the gap. There are 15 residues in the CDR3. The CDR3 loop is CASSPRPGGNQPQHF. DNA of the CDR3: TGTGCCAGCAGCCCCAGGCCTGGCGGCAATCAGCCCCAGCATTTT.

The chain combines TRBV7-3 with TRBJ1-1; TRBD1 is a possible D gene (5 bases). Germline V CDR1 and CDR2: SGHTA, FQGTGA. The CDR3 runs 14 residues. Trimming took off 5 bases at V and 3 bases at J, with 13 bases between the two ends. Written as DNA, the CDR3 is TGTGCCAGCAGCGGTCTGGGGCCAGACACTGAAGCTTTCTTT. Protein: CASSGLGPDTEAFF.

The rearrangement joins TRBV28 to TRBJ2-3, with D possibly called TRBD1 or TRBD2 (6 bases each). The CDR3 spans 15 residues. The V gene's germline CDR1 is MDHEN and CDR2 SYDVKM. Trimming cost V 3 bases and J 5 bases, with 15 bases left between them. CDR3 coding DNA: TGTGCCAGCAGTTTTCGGGGGCTGGCGGAAGATACGCAGTATTTT. It translates to CASSFRGLAEDTQYF.

The chain joins TRBV5-1 to TRBJ2-1; tentative D call: TRBD1 (7 bases). V shed 0 bases and J shed 4 bases, with 14 bases lying between them. Germline V gene sequence: CDR1 SGHRS, CDR2 YFSETQ. The CDR3 covers 16 residues. The CDR3 region is CASSLGRRGEYNEQFF. CDR3 in DNA: TGCGCCAGCAGCTTGGGTCGCAGGGGGGAGTACAATGAGCAGTTCTTC.

The V and J genes are TRBV2 and TRBJ1-5, with 7 positions matching TRBD1. V gave up 5 bases and J gave up 0 bases; unmatched junction bases: 7. Per germline, CDR1 SNHLY and CDR2 FYNNEI. The CDR3 has 16 residues. CDR3 bases: TGTGCCAGCAGTACCACAGGGGTTAATAGCAATCAGCCCCAGCATTTT. It encodes CASSTTGVNSNQPQHF.

The gene calls are TRBV6-5 and TRBJ2-4; D remains unclear. Germline assignment: CDR1 MNHEY and CDR2 SVGAGI. V gave up 5 bases and J gave up 5 bases, with 13 bases separating them. The CDR3 contains 14 residues. The CDR3 nucleotides read TGTGCCAGCAGTCTTACGTCGGGTCAAAACATTCAGTACTTC. This gives the protein CASSLTSGQNIQYF.

This clone has just a few counts. This chain joins TRBV28 and TRBJ2-7, with no clear D. The CDR3 is made up of 14 amino acids. Germline V gene sequence: CDR1 MDHEN, CDR2 SYDVKM. The V gene lost 7 bases and the J gene lost 0 bases, with 13 bases spanning the gap. The CDR3, as DNA: TGTGCCAGCACTCTAACGGGTCTCTCCTACGAGCAGTACTTC. Residues: CASTLTGLSYEQYF. The entire variable domain, with the rest obtained from reference TRBV28 and TRBJ2-7, is as follows: DVKVTQSSRYLVKRTGEKVFLECVQDMDHENMFWYRQDPGLGLRLIYFSYDVKMKEKGDIPEGYSVSREKKERFSLILESASTNQTSMYLCASTLTGLSYEQYFGPGTRLTVT.

The CDR3 protein is CASSSGQGSGYTF. CDR3 coding DNA: TGTGCCAGCAGCTCCGGACAGGGCAGCGGCTACACCTTC. J is TRBJ1-2 and V is TRBV2; the match to TRBD1 covers 8 bases. Germline CDR1 and CDR2: SNHLY and FYNNEI. The CDR3 is 13 amino acids. The V segment lost 6 bases and the J segment 8 bases; nucleotides outside the gene matches: 8.

The rearrangement uses TRBV18 and TRBJ2-5; 7 bases are a match to TRBD1. CDR3 length: 14 amino acids. The germline CDR1 and CDR2 sequences are KGHSH and LQKENI. Trimming cost V 5 bases and J 2 bases; bases outside gene matches: 5. DNA of the CDR3: TGTGCCAGCTCAGACAGGGTTGATCAAGAGACCCAGTACTTC. The encoded protein is CASSDRVDQETQYF.